The entry that follows covers one T cell receptor (beta chain) sequence. Which antigen it targets is not known. No much larger clone exists at a distance of one base, and base qualities are not known. The data originate from a study of PD-1 blockade in mismatch repair-deficient tumors (dated by TCRdb to between 2016 and 2019). In terms of the full investigation: The trial enrolled some 82 consecutive patients with about twelve mismatch repair-deficient cancer types between 2013 and September 2016, all previously treated and progressing. Tumor-associated T cell clones in the peripheral blood of patients responding to PD-1 blockade were tracked using deep sequencing of TCR CDR3 regions.

V loses 2 bases, J loses 3 bases, and the germline ends lie 16 bases apart. Looking up the germline V gene yields CDR1 SGDLS and CDR2 YYNGEE. From the cysteine through the phenylalanine, the CDR3 covers 16 amino acids. The CDR3 DNA has 48 bases and is translated from base 1. The library was obtained by the immunoSEQ multiplex PCR assay. What TCRdb holds here is the immuneACCESS table cut down to in-frame rearrangements. Part of the clones is not present; checked against another copy, under half of the missing clones reflect an unresolved V gene, and the others are unexplained. The sample yields some 85,000 clones; roughly 80% were counted once. Approximately 5.1% of the sample rests with the top ten. For every enrolled patient, mismatch repair deficiency was confirmed by either polymerase chain reaction or immunohistochemistry. A few patients who responded to pembrolizumab therapy underwent TCR sequencing. The phase II trial prospectively evaluated PD-1 blockade with pembrolizumab in advanced mismatch repair-deficient cancers, independent of tissue of origin. Serial peripheral blood T cell samples were collected before and at multiple times after starting PD-1 blockade. Blood sampling time points were reported as weeks after the first dose of pembrolizumab.

The investigation overall reported the following: Rapid expansion after pembrolizumab followed by contraction, generally before radiologic responses, was shown by tumor-resident clones, which were often undetectable in blood before treatment.

The receptor chain draws on TRBV9 and TRBJ2-3; the D region is possibly TRBD1 or TRBD2, each matching across 5 bases. The material sequenced was peripheral blood, taken 44 weeks after starting pembrolizumab. This TCR derives from an adult with mismatch repair-deficient cancer. The CDR3: CASSVGGGPSTDTQYF. The DNA sequence follows: TGTGCCAGCAGCGTGGGTGGGGGTCCATCGACAGATACGCAGTATTTT.